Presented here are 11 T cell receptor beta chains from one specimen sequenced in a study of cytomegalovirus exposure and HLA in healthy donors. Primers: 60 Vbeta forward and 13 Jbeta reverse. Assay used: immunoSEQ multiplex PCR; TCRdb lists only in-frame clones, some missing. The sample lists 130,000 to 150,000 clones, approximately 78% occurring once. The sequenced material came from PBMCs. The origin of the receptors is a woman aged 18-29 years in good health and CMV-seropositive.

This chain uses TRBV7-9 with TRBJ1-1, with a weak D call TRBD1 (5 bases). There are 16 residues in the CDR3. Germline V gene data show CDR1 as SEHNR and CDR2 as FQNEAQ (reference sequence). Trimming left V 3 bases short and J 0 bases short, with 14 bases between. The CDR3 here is CASSFGQGTLNTEAFF. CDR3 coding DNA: TGTGCCAGCAGCTTCGGGCAGGGAACTTTGAACACTGAAGCTTTCTTT.

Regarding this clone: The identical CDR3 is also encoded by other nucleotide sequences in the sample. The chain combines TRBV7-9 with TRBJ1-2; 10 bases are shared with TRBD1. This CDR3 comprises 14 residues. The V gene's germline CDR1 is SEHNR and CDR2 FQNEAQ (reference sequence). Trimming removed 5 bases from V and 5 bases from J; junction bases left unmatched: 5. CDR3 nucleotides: TGTGCCAGCAGCCGACAGGGGGCTGGGTATGGCTACACCTTC. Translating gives CASSRQGAGYGYTF.

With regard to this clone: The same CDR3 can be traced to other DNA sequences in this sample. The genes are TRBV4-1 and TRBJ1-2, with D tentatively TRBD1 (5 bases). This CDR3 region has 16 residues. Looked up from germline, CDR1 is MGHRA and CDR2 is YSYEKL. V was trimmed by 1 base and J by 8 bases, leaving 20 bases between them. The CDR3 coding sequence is TGCGCCAGCAGCCAAGTAGTGGCAGGGCTCATTTACGGCTACACCTTC. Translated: CASSQVVAGLIYGYTF.

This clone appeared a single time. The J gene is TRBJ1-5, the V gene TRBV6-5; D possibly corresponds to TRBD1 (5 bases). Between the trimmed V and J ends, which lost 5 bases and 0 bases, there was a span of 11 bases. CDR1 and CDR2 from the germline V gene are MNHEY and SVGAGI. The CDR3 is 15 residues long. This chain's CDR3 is CASSTDSDSNQPQHF. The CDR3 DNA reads TGTGCCAGCAGTACTGACAGCGATAGCAATCAGCCCCAGCATTTT.

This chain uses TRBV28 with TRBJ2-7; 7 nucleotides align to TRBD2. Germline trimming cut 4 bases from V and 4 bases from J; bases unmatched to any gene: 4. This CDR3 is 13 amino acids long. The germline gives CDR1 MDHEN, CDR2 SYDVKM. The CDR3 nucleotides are TGTGCCAGCAGTTCGGCCGGGAGGTACGAGCAGTACTTC. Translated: CASSSAGRYEQYF.

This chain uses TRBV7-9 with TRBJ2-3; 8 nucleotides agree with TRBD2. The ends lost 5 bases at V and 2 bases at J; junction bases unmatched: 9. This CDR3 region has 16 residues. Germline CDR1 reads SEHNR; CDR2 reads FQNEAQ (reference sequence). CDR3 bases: TGTGCCAGCAGCCCAGGACTAGCTGGAATCACAGATACGCAGTATTTT. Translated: CASSPGLAGITDTQYF.

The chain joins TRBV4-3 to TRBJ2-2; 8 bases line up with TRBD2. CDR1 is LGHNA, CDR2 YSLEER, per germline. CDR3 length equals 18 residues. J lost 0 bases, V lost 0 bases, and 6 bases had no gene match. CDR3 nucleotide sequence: TGCGCCAGCAGCCAAGATCTGATCGGGGGGGCGAACACCGGGGAGCTGTTTTTT. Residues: CASSQDLIGGANTGELFF.

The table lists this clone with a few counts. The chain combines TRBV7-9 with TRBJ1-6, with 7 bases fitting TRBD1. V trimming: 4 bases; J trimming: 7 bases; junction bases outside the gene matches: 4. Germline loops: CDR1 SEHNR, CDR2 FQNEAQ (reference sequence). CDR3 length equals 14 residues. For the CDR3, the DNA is TGTGCCAGCAGCTCACCGGGACAGAATTCACCCCTCCACTTT. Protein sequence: CASSSPGQNSPLHF.

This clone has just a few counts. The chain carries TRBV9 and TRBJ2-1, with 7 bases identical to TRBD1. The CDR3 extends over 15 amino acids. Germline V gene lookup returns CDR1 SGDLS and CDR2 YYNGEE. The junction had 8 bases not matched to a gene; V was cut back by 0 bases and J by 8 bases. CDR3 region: CASSVGQGAWDEQFF. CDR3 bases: TGTGCCAGCAGCGTAGGACAGGGCGCGTGGGATGAGCAGTTCTTC.

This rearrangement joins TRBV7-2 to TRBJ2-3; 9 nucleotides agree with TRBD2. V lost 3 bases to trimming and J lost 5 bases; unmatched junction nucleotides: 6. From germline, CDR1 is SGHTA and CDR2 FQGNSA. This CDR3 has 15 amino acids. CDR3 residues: CASSLRGGAIDTQYF. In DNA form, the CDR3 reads TGTGCCAGCAGCTTGCGCGGGGGGGCAATAGATACGCAGTATTTT. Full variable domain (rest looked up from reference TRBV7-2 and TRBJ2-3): GAGVSQSPSNKVTEKGKDVELRCDPISGHTALYWYRQSLGQGLEFLIYFQGNSAPDKSGLPSDRFSAERTGGSVSTLTIQRTQQEDSAVYLCASSLRGGAIDTQYFGPGTRLTVL.

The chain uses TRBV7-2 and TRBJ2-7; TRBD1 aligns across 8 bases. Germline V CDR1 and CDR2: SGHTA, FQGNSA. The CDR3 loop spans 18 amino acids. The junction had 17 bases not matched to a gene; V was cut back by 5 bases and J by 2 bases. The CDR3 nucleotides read TGTGCCAGCAGCAGGAAACGCGGGTGGGGACAGGACACCTACGAGCAGTACTTC. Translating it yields CASSRKRGWGQDTYEQYF.